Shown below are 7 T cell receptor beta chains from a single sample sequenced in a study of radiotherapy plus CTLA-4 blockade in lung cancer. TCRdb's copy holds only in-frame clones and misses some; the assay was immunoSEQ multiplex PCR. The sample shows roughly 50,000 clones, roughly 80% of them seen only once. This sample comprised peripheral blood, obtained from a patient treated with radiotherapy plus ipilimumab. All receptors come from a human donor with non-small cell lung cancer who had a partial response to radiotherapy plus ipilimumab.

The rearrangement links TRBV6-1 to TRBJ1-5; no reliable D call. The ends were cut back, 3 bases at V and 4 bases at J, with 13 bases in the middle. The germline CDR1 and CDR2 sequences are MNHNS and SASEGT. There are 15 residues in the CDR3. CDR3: CASSDYIGDNQPQHF. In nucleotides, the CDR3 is TGTGCCAGCAGTGACTACATAGGAGATAATCAGCCCCAGCATTTT.

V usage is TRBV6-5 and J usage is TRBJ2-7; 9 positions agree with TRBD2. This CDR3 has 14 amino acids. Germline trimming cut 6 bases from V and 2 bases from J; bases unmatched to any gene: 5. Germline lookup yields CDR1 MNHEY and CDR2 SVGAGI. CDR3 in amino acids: CASRSLAGTYEQYF. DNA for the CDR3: TGTGCCAGCAGGTCCCTAGCGGGAACCTACGAGCAGTACTTC.

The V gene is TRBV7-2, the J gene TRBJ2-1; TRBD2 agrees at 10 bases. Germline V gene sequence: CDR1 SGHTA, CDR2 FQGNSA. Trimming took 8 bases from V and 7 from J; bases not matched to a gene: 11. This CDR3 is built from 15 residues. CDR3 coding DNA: TGTGCCAGCGAACTAAGCAGCGGGGGGGGAAATGAGCAGTTCTTC. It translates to CASELSSGGGNEQFF. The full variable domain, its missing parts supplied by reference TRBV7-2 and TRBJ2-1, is GAGVSQSPSNKVTEKGKDVELRCDPISGHTALYWYRQSLGQGLEFLIYFQGNSAPDKSGLPSDRFSAERTGGSVSTLTIQRTQQEDSAVYLCASELSSGGGNEQFFGPGTRLTVL.

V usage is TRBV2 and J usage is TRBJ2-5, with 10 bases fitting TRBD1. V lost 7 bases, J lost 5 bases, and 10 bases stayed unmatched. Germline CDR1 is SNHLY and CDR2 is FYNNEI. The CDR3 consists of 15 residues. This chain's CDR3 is CASKLKTGGRETQYF. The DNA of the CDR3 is TGTGCCAGCAAGTTAAAGACAGGGGGCAGGGAGACCCAGTACTTC.

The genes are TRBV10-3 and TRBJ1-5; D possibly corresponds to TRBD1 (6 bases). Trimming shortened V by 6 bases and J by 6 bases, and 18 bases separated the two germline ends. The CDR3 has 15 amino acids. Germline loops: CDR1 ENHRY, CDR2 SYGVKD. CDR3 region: CAISSDRPAGQPQHF. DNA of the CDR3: TGTGCCATCAGCTCCGACAGGCCGGCGGGTCAGCCCCAGCATTTT.

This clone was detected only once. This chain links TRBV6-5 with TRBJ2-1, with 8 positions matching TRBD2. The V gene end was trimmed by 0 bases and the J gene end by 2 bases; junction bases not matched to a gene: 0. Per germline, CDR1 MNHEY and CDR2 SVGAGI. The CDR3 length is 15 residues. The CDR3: CASSYSGGAYNEQFF. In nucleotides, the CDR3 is TGTGCCAGCAGTTACTCCGGGGGGGCCTACAATGAGCAGTTCTTC.

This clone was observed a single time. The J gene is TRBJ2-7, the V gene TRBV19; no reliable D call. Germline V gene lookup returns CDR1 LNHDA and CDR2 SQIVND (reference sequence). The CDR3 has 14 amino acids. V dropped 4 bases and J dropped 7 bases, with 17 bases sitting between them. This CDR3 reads CASSTGSERWEQYF. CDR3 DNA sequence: TGTGCCAGTAGTACCGGGTCCGAACGATGGGAGCAGTACTTC.